This T cell receptor (beta chain) was identified during a study of post-analysis software for immune sequencing data. Turning to the study itself: As for disease course, relapsing-remitting, secondary progressive and progressive-relapsing multiple sclerosis were all included.

Carried by the TCR beta cDNA libraries were unique molecular identifiers. MiXCR, applied by TCRdb to the PCR reads, yields one record per CDR3 protein. There are about 430,000 distinct CDR3 sequences in the sample; approximately 38% occur only once, and under 9% lies in the top ten. Comment on this clonotype: Its antigen is currently unknown.

Study-wide results and limits: F measure showed strong co-clustering of same-batch samples.

The specimen was blood. This TCR was sampled from a girl aged 2-10 years with multiple sclerosis.

DNA of the CDR3: TGTGCCAGCAGCTTAAGTGACTCAGGCACAGATACGCAGTATTTT. Translated: CASSLSDSGTDTQYF. The chain recombines TRBV7-8 with TRBJ2-3, with unresolved D. The CDR3 covers 15 residues. In germline, CDR1 is SGHVS, CDR2 FQNEAQ. The V gene lost 2 bases and the J gene lost 1 base, with 10 bases spanning the gap.